The 22 T cell receptor beta chains reported below all come from one sample, sequenced in a study of cytomegalovirus exposure and HLA in healthy donors. PCR employed 60 Vbeta and 13 Jbeta primers. This table comes from immunoSEQ multiplex PCR, and its TCRdb copy is limited to in-frame clones, with some not included. This table holds around 97,000 clones, 70% to 75% found once. The specimen sequenced was PBMCs. All receptors derive from a man aged 35 to 55 in good health and CMV-seronegative.

The chain links TRBV5-1 to TRBJ1-2; possible D gene TRBD1, 6 bases. Germline lookup yields CDR1 SGHRS and CDR2 YFSETQ. The length of the CDR3 is 15 residues. V dropped 2 bases and J dropped 5 bases, with 16 bases sitting between them. CDR3 coding DNA: TGCGCCAGCAGCTTCGAACAGGGATCTTGGTATGGCTACACCTTC. Protein sequence: CASSFEQGSWYGYTF.

J is TRBJ1-1 and V is TRBV6-4; TRBD1 matches 7 bases. J gave up 6 bases and V 10 bases, and 11 bases lay outside the gene matches. Germline loops: CDR1 MRHNA, CDR2 SNTAGT. The length of the CDR3 is 13 residues. The CDR3 protein is CAMPGQLCAEAFF. CDR3 coding DNA: TGTGCCATGCCGGGACAGCTTTGCGCTGAAGCTTTCTTT.

V is TRBV6-1 and J is TRBJ1-2; TRBD1 might be the D (5 bases). Trimming shortened V by 2 bases and J by 4 bases, and 11 bases separated the two germline ends. There are 14 residues in the CDR3. CDR1 is MNHNS and CDR2 is SASEGT in the germline V gene. CDR3 loop: CASSEQGGSYGYTF. The CDR3 region has the DNA TGTGCCAGCAGTGAACAGGGCGGTTCCTATGGCTACACCTTC.

This clone has just a few counts. The V and J genes are TRBV4-3 and TRBJ2-1; TRBD2 matches 11 bases. V gave up 1 base and J gave up 8 bases; unmatched junction bases: 13. CDR3 size: 18 residues. Germline CDR1 and CDR2: LGHNA and YSLEER. The CDR3 here is CASSQATTSGEGGDEQFF. The CDR3 nucleotides read TGCGCCAGCAGCCAAGCTACGACTAGCGGGGAAGGAGGAGATGAGCAGTTCTTC.

This clone was observed a few times. This chain connects TRBV10-1 to TRBJ1-4; 7 bases fit TRBD1. Germline lookup yields CDR1 WNHNN and CDR2 SYGVQD (reference sequence). The CDR3 sequence is 17 residues long. The trim removed 4 bases at V and 5 bases at J, leaving 13 bases unmatched. The CDR3 loop reads CASSAIVDRAPNEKLFF. CDR3 sequence (DNA): TGCGCCAGCAGTGCCATTGTTGACAGGGCACCGAATGAAAAACTGTTTTTT.

The V and J genes are TRBV7-9 and TRBJ1-2, with unresolved D. The CDR3 totals 16 residues. The V end lost 0 bases, the J end lost 2 bases, and 13 bases lay between the germline ends. Germline V gene lookup returns CDR1 SEHNR and CDR2 FQNEAQ (reference sequence). Written as DNA, the CDR3 is TGTGCCAGCAGCTTAGCGTATGTACAGACCAACTATGGCTACACCTTC. Amino acids: CASSLAYVQTNYGYTF.

This chain links TRBV9 with TRBJ2-2, with D possibly being TRBD1 (5 bases). V dropped 0 bases and J dropped 4 bases, with 13 bases sitting between them. Germline CDR1 reads SGDLS; CDR2 reads YYNGEE. The CDR3 is made up of 16 amino acids. The DNA of the CDR3 is TGTGCCAGCAGCGTAGAGGCAGGGTGGGGCACCGGGGAGCTGTTTTTT. Translation: CASSVEAGWGTGELFF.

The rearrangement links TRBV19 to TRBJ1-4; D is perhaps TRBD1 (5 bases). V was trimmed by 2 bases and J by 8 bases, leaving 9 bases between them. The CDR3 has 13 residues. Germline V gene lookup returns CDR1 LNHDA and CDR2 SQIVND (reference sequence). This chain's CDR3 is CASSITRQEKLFF. The CDR3 DNA reads TGTGCCAGTAGTATAACCCGACAGGAAAAACTGTTTTTT.

The chain recombines TRBV4-1 with TRBJ2-5, with D possibly TRBD2 on 5 matching bases. This CDR3 has 18 amino acids. V was shortened by 4 bases and J by 0 bases, with 21 bases between the two germline ends. Germline V gene data show CDR1 as MGHRA and CDR2 as YSYEKL. The CDR3 DNA sequence: TGCGCCAGCAGCCGAGCTTTTCTAAGGGAGAGGTACCAAGAGACCCAGTACTTC. This encodes CASSRAFLRERYQETQYF.

This clone has only a few counts. The J gene is TRBJ1-2, the V gene TRBV6-5, with a weak D call TRBD1 (5 bases). CDR1 is MNHEY, CDR2 SVGAGI, per germline. Trimming took off 7 bases at V and 4 bases at J, with 19 bases between the two ends. The CDR3 totals 15 residues. The CDR3, as DNA: TGTGCCAGCACACACAAACGGGGGTTAGGCTATGGCTACACCTTC. It encodes CASTHKRGLGYGYTF.

The DNA for the CDR3 is TGTGCCAGCACCCGGGAGGATGGAGGGGGCTACGAGCAGTACTTC. The encoded protein is CASTREDGGGYEQYF. The V gene is TRBV5-5, the J gene TRBJ2-7, with D perhaps matching TRBD2 (7 bases). V dropped 6 bases and J dropped 3 bases, with 19 bases sitting between them. Germline assignment: CDR1 SGHKS and CDR2 YYEKEE (reference sequence). This CDR3 has 15 amino acids.

The chain joins TRBV7-9 to TRBJ2-1, with D uncertain. This CDR3 is 16 amino acids long. Germline-derived CDR1 and CDR2 are SEHNR and FQNEAQ (reference sequence). Deletions cut 2 bases from V and 9 bases from J, with 20 bases between. This CDR3 is CASSLYPSLSKSEQFF. CDR3 DNA: TGTGCCAGCAGCTTATATCCCTCACTGTCAAAGAGTGAGCAGTTCTTC.

The chain employs TRBV9 and TRBJ1-3; D perhaps matches TRBD1 (6 bases). V gave up 4 bases and J gave up 4 bases, with 12 bases separating them. Per the germline V gene, CDR1 is SGDLS and CDR2 is YYNGEE. The CDR3 loop spans 14 amino acids. The CDR3 DNA reads TGTGCCAGCAGCTTCCGGACAGTCGGAAACACCATATATTTT. Its translation is CASSFRTVGNTIYF.

The V call is TRBV4-1, the J call TRBJ1-4; tentatively, D is TRBD1 (6 bases). Germline-derived CDR1 and CDR2 are MGHRA and YSYEKL. The CDR3 contains 14 residues. V dropped 3 bases and J dropped 7 bases, with 12 bases sitting between them. The CDR3 is CASSQLQGSEKLFF. CDR3 sequence (DNA): TGCGCCAGCAGCCAGCTTCAGGGGAGTGAAAAACTGTTTTTT.

The rearrangement uses TRBV2 and TRBJ1-6, with 12 bases identical to TRBD1. This CDR3 has 15 amino acids. Per germline, CDR1 SNHLY and CDR2 FYNNEI. V shed 6 bases, J shed 9 bases, and the junction held 6 bases outside the gene matches. The CDR3 protein is CASRVGTGGFSPLHF. The DNA for the CDR3 is TGTGCCAGCAGGGTCGGGACAGGGGGCTTTTCACCCCTCCACTTT.

This clone is a singleton in its sample. The V call is TRBV7-2, the J call TRBJ2-7, with 7 bases matching TRBD2. Losses at the gene ends were 6 bases for V and 3 bases for J; bases not matched to a gene: 5. The germline CDR1 and CDR2 sequences are SGHTA and FQGNSA. CDR3 length: 13 residues. CDR3 bases: TGTGCCAGCAGGCCTAGCGGATACTACGAGCAGTACTTC. Amino acid sequence: CASRPSGYYEQYF. Combining the CDR3 with reference TRBV7-2 and TRBJ2-7 gives the whole variable domain GAGVSQSPSNKVTEKGKDVELRCDPISGHTALYWYRQSLGQGLEFLIYFQGNSAPDKSGLPSDRFSAERTGGSVSTLTIQRTQQEDSAVYLCASRPSGYYEQYFGPGTRLTVT.

The chain combines TRBV7-2 with TRBJ1-2, with a possible D match to TRBD1 (6 bases). The CDR3 runs 15 residues. Per germline, CDR1 SGHTA and CDR2 FQGNSA. V was shortened by 0 bases and J by 5 bases, with 13 bases between the two germline ends. The CDR3 nucleotides are TGTGCCAGCAGCTTAGCGCAAACAGGGTCGTATGGCTACACCTTC. Protein: CASSLAQTGSYGYTF.

The rearrangement links TRBV29-1 to TRBJ1-1; D gene ambiguous. Germline V gene sequence: CDR1 SQVTM, CDR2 ANQGSEA. V lost 6 bases to trimming and J lost 4 bases, with 6 bases between them. The CDR3 runs to 10 residues. The CDR3 bases are TGCAGCGTCCCGGGCACTGAAGCTTTCTTT. Translating gives CSVPGTEAFF.

The rearrangement links TRBV27 to TRBJ1-5, with D hard to call. The CDR3 runs to 14 residues. V was shortened by 3 bases and J by 7 bases, with 13 bases between the two germline ends. CDR1 is MNHEY and CDR2 is SMNVEV in the germline V gene (reference sequence). As DNA, the CDR3 is TGTGCCAGCAGTTTCGGGTCAGTAGGACAGCCCCAGCATTTT. It codes for CASSFGSVGQPQHF.

This sequence joins TRBV5-6 and TRBJ1-4; 7 bases match TRBD1. The trim removed 4 bases at V and 8 bases at J, leaving 8 bases unmatched. Germline V gene data show CDR1 as SGHDT and CDR2 as YYEEEE. CDR3 size: 14 residues. CDR3 region: CASSLTGVHEKLFF. Written as DNA, the CDR3 is TGTGCCAGCAGCCTTACAGGGGTTCACGAAAAACTGTTTTTT.

Here the CDR3 DNA reads TGTGCCAGCAGCTTGGAAGAGGCGGGCGAGCAGTACTTC. Translating gives CASSLEEAGEQYF. The gene calls are TRBV7-7 and TRBJ2-7, with D tentatively TRBD2 (5 bases). The V end lost 3 bases, the J end lost 6 bases, and 12 bases lay between the germline ends. Germline V CDR1 and CDR2: SSHAT, FNYEAQ (reference sequence). The CDR3 extends over 13 amino acids.

This clone was recorded only once. The V gene is TRBV2, the J gene TRBJ2-5; TRBD2 might be the D (6 bases). Trimming left V 3 bases short and J 3 bases short, with 11 bases between. CDR1 is SNHLY and CDR2 is FYNNEI in the germline V gene. The CDR3 covers 14 residues. The CDR3 coding sequence is TGTGCCAGCAGTGAGTTAACGGGAGAAGAGACCCAGTACTTC. Translating gives CASSELTGEETQYF.